This TCR beta chain was recovered during a study of blood T cell repertoires in COVID-19. Study overall: Acute and convalescent COVID-19 specimens originated in the United States, Italy and Spain. In each case, the material was cDNA or gDNA derived from T cells, B-cell-depleted T cells, or PBMCs.

Losses at the gene ends were 2 bases for V and 5 bases for J; bases not matched to a gene: 5. The CDR3 totals 14 residues. The germline V gene has CDR1 MNHNY and CDR2 SVGAGI (reference sequence). In the original processing: Estimation of nucleated cell counts was performed using reference gene primer amplification. Generated by immunoSEQ multiplex PCR, the TCRdb table keeps only in-frame clones and is missing some. That table furnishes V, J and clone size, whereas the DNA furnished D and trimming. This table holds around 170,000 clones, 86% found once. The chain carries TRBV6-6 and TRBJ1-1; 7 bases agree with TRBD1. The sample comprised peripheral blood. The sequence came from a woman between 65 and 79 years old with acute or convalescent COVID-19. The CDR3 loop is CASSYMMGQTEAFF. The CDR3 DNA is TGTGCCAGCAGTTACATGATGGGACAGACTGAAGCTTTCTTT.